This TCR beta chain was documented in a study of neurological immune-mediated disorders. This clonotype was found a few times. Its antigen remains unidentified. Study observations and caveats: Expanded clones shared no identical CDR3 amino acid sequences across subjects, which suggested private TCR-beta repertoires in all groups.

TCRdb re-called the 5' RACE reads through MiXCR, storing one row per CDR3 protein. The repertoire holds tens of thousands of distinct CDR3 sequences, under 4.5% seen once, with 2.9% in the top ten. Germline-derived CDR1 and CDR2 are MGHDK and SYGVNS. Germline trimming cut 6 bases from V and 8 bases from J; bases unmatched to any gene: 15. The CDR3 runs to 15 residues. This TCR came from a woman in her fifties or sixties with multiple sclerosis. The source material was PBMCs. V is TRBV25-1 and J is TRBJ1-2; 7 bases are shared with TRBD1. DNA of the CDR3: TGTGCCAGCAGAACAGGGGCCCTTTATTTTCGGGGCTACACCTTC. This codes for CASRTGALYFRGYTF.